The clone carrying this TCR beta chain came up a few times. Its target is unknown. Quantitative 5'-RACE with molecular barcodes generated TCR beta libraries. TCRdb fed the 5' RACE reads into MiXCR, producing one record per CDR3 protein. The table shows 390,000 or so distinct CDR3 sequences, with about a fifth occurring only once. The CDR3 runs to 13 residues. Germline lookup yields CDR1 ENHRY and CDR2 SYGVKD. Trimming pared 4 bases from V and 7 bases from J, leaving 10 bases between. These data come from a study of CD8 T cells in ankylosing spondylitis. Study-level points and caveats: Among TCR beta sequences, a motif of several highly homologous variants appeared characteristic of ankylosing spondylitis blood. Disease-linked clones had a CD8+ phenotype and relatively low frequency in peripheral blood. Disease-associated clones were reportedly significantly overrepresented in matched ankylosing spondylitis synovial fluid.

The TCR originated in a male donor with ankylosing spondylitis. The V call is TRBV10-3, the J call TRBJ1-4; possible D gene TRBD1, 5 bases. Sequencing was carried out using blood, either unsorted or a sorted T cell fraction (not recorded which). In DNA form, the CDR3 reads TGTGCCATCAGTGTTGGGGCCAGTGAAAAACTGTTTTTT. Its translation is CAISVGASEKLFF.